Here is one T cell receptor (beta chain) with its context. Its antigen is unknown. This specimen comes from a study of regulatory T cells in long-lasting Graves disease. Study overall: Less than 3 months of antithyroid drugs had been taken by newly diagnosed Graves' patients.

Time point in this sample: newly diagnosed GD, antithyroid drugs for less than 3 months. The TCR library was prepared using RNA isolated from PBMCs. Study-wide points: Preferential use of TRBV28, TRBJ1-2 and TRBJ2-5 was seen in persistent disease.

Deletions cut 6 bases from V and 3 bases from J, with 18 bases between. CDR1 is LGHNA, CDR2 YNFKEQ, per germline. This CDR3 is 16 amino acids long. With iRepertoire HTBI primers and Arm-PCR of CDR3 regions, TCR beta libraries were built. TCRdb used MiXCR to reprocess the multiplex PCR reads, holding one entry per CDR3 protein. The sample records more than 400,000 distinct CDR3 sequences, roughly 17% being singletons. This same sample was also taken into another study, of T cells in Graves' hyperthyroidism and ophthalmopathy. This second study says: These patients, aged 18 to 65, had recently diagnosed hyperthyroidism lasting under 2 months. Researchers ran a first-round RT-PCR on the TCR CDR3 using the HTBI primer set.

The sequenced sample was peripheral blood mononuclear cells (PBMCs), obtained at new diagnosis, from a patient treated with antithyroid drugs. The chain combines TRBV4-2 with TRBJ1-5; D remains unclear. The sequence derives from a man aged 35 to 55 with Graves disease. This chain's CDR3 is CASRSGLAGDNQPQHF. For the CDR3, the DNA is TGTGCCAGCAGGTCCGGGTTGGCAGGCGACAATCAGCCCCAGCATTTT.